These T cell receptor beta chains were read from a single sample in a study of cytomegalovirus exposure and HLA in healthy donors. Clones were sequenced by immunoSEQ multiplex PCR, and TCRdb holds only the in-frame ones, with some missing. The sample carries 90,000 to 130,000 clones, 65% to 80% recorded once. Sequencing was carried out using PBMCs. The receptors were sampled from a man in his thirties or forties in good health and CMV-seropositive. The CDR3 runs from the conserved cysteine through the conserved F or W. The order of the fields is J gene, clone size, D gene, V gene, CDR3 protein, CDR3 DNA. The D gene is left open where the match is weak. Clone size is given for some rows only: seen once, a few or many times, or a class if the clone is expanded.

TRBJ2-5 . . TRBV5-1 CASSPEGPIEQYF TGCGCCAGCAGCCCGGAGGGTCCTATTGAGCAGTACTTC
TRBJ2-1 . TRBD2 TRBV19 CASSIDPASGGSPYNEQFF TGTGCCAGTAGTATAGATCCGGCTAGCGGGGGGTCCCCGTACAATGAGCAGTTCTTC
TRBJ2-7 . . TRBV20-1 CSATDHYEQYF TGCAGTGCTACAGACCACTACGAGCAGTACTTC
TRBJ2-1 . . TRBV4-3 CASSQVSGVGEQFF TGCGCCAGCAGCCAAGTTTCCGGGGTCGGTGAGCAGTTCTTC
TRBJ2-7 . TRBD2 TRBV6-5 CASSYGGGGAYEQYF TGTGCCAGCAGTTATGGAGGCGGGGGGGCCTACGAGCAGTACTTC
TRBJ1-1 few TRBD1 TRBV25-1 CASSDPLGQGNTEAFF TGTGCCAGCAGTGATCCCTTAGGACAGGGGAACACTGAAGCTTTCTTT
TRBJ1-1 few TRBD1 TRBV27 CASSLYPVGQGNEDTEAFF TGTGCCAGCAGTTTGTACCCCGTGGGACAGGGTAATGAGGACACTGAAGCTTTCTTT
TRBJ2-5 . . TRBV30 CAWEGGEETQYF TGTGCCTGGGAAGGGGGGGAAGAGACCCAGTACTTC
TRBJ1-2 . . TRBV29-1 CSVDPGAGGYTF TGCAGCGTTGACCCAGGGGCGGGCGGCTACACCTTC
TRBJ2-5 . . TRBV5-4 CASSLRGASQETQYF TGTGCCAGCAGCTTGCGGGGGGCCTCCCAAGAGACCCAGTACTTC
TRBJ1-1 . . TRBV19 CASSIGGLTEAFF TGTGCCAGTAGTATTGGGGGCCTCACTGAAGCTTTCTTT
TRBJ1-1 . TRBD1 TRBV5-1 CASSRDRGREAFF TGCGCCAGCAGCAGGGACAGGGGGCGGGAAGCTTTCTTT
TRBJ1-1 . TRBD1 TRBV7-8 CASSRTGGTEAFF TGTGCCAGCAGCCGGACAGGAGGCACTGAAGCTTTCTTT
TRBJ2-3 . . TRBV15 CATSRDPLDTQYF TGTGCCACCAGCAGAGATCCATTGGATACGCAGTATTTT
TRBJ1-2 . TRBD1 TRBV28 CASSLGQGGYGYTF TGTGCCAGCAGTTTGGGACAGGGAGGCTATGGCTACACCTTC
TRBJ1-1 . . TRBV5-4 CASSLKQDGTEAFF TGTGCCAGCAGCTTGAAACAGGACGGAACTGAAGCTTTCTTT
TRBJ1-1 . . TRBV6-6 CASSYGQNTEAFF TGTGCCAGCAGTTATGGACAGAACACTGAAGCTTTCTTT
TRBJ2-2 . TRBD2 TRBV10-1 CASSGLAGVNTGELFF TGCGCCAGCAGTGGACTAGCGGGGGTGAACACCGGGGAGCTGTTTTTT
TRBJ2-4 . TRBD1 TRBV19 CASRDGTGAKNIQYF TGTGCCAGTAGGGACGGGACAGGGGCCAAAAACATTCAGTACTTC
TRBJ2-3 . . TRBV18 CASSPIQGPSTDTQYF TGTGCCAGCTCACCAATACAGGGACCTAGCACAGATACGCAGTATTTT
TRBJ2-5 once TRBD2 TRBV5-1 CASSLESGGGGETQYF TGCGCCAGCAGCTTGGAGTCGGGCGGGGGGGGAGAGACCCAGTACTTC
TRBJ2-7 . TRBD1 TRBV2 CASSRQGVVDEQYF TGTGCCAGCAGTAGACAGGGGGTCGTGGACGAGCAGTACTTC
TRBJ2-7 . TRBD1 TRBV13 CASSSGQGLYEQYF TGTGCCAGCAGCTCGGGACAGGGGCTCTACGAGCAGTACTTC
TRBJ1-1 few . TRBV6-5 CASSYSLLTEAFF TGTGCCAGCAGTTATAGCCTTTTGACTGAAGCTTTCTTT
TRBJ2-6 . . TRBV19 CAIGPSSGANVLTF TGTGCCATTGGTCCCAGCTCTGGGGCCAACGTCCTGACTTTC
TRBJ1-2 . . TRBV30 CAWTRGEGVGYTF TGTGCCTGGACCAGAGGGGAGGGGGTTGGCTACACCTTC
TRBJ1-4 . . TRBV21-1 CASSKTGWGGNEKLFF TGTGCCAGCAGCAAAACGGGGTGGGGGGGGAATGAAAAACTGTTTTTT
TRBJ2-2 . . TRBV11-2 CASSLRTANTGELFF TGTGCCAGCAGCTTACGGACAGCGAACACCGGGGAGCTGTTTTTT